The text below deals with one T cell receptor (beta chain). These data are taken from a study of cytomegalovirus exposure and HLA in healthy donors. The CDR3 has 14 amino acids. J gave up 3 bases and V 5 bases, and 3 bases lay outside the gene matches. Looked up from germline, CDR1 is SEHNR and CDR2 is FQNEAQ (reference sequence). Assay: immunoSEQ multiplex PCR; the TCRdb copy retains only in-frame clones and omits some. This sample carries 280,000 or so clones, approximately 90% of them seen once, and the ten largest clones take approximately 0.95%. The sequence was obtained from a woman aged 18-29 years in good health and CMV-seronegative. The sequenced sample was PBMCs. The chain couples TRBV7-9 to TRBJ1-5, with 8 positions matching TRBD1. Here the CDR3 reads CASSAQGVNQPQHF. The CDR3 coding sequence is TGTGCCAGCAGCGCACAGGGGGTCAATCAGCCCCAGCATTTT.